The TCR beta chain described here comes from a study of T cell responses to AZD1222 COVID-19 vaccine. Across the whole study: The analysis combined second doses at about 4 or about 12 weeks.

Details on this clone: Its antigen is currently unknown.

Study-wide findings and caveats: Possibly, clonal diversity was underestimated; donors were largely white British and included more females. Samples come after the peak T cell response, not at day 14. Distributed over spike, vaccine-associated CD4 TCRs predominated at 160-218 and 743-854.

TCRdb's table, derived via immunoSEQ multiplex PCR, lists solely in-frame clones and lacks some. The profile covers some 120,000 clones, with roughly 87% appearing a single time and around 10% taken by the ten largest. The sample consisted of peripheral blood, taken on day 0 of AZD1222 vaccination. The receptor was isolated from an adult in good health.

The CDR3 DNA follows: TGTGCCAGCAGTCTGGGGATGGGACTGGGGGGCTACACCTTC. Translated, it gives CASSLGMGLGGYTF. The chain joins TRBV27 to TRBJ1-2, with D tentatively TRBD1 (5 bases). This CDR3 is built from 14 residues. V was shortened by 5 bases and J by 8 bases, with 18 bases between the two germline ends. Germline CDR1 MNHEY, CDR2 SMNVEV (reference sequence).